This T cell receptor beta chain emerged from a study of shared clonotypes between healthy human individuals. V lost 6 bases, J lost 2 bases, and 11 bases stayed unmatched. This CDR3 contains 16 residues. Germline V gene lookup returns CDR1 SEHNR and CDR2 FQNEAQ (reference sequence). A word on this clone: The antigen is undetermined.

It was at deep level that the assay was run. Profiling relied on immunoSEQ multiplex PCR, and the TCRdb table lists in-frame clones only, not all of them. The sample records fewer than 850,000 clones, approximately 96% being singletons. Regarding the study as a whole: Generally, estimated richness proved larger in naive subsets than it did in memory subsets.

In the naive CD8 group, cells lacked CD45RO and were positively selected for CCR7, so terminally differentiated effector memory CD45RA+ cells were left out. Every contributor of samples was a Caucasian grown-up residing in Nashville, Tennessee. The chain links TRBV7-9 to TRBJ2-5, with 8 bases matching TRBD2. The sample was naive CD8+ T cells sorted from blood. The source of this sequence is a young man in good health. CDR3 in amino acids: CASSSWASGLQETQYF. The CDR3 DNA follows: TGTGCCAGCAGTTCGTGGGCTAGCGGGCTACAAGAGACCCAGTACTTC.